This T cell receptor (beta chain) was observed in a study of CD8 T cells in ankylosing spondylitis. Whole-study findings and limits: Within peripheral blood, clones linked to disease were CD8+ and relatively rare. One TCR beta motif, made up of seven to nine highly homologous variants, appeared characteristic of ankylosing spondylitis blood. According to the report, clones linked to the disease were significantly enriched in matched synovial fluid samples taken from ankylosing spondylitis patients. Previously reported in reactive arthritis synovial fluid and blood were some of the motif variants.

V shed 5 bases, J shed 4 bases, and the junction held 6 bases outside the gene matches. The germline CDR1 and CDR2 sequences are LNHDA and SQIVND (reference sequence). The CDR3 is made up of 15 amino acids. This clonotype was seen a handful of times. Its specificity is unknown. Each CDR3 protein gets one entry after TCRdb re-called the 5' RACE reads with MiXCR. The table lists fewer than 200,000 distinct CDR3 sequences, 9.8% of them singletons. This clonotype was sampled from a female donor with ankylosing spondylitis or in good health (not recorded which). The sequenced material came from blood, either unsorted or a sorted T cell fraction (not recorded which). This chain joins TRBV19 and TRBJ2-1, with 9 bases matching TRBD2. CDR3 protein: CASSYSGSGYNEQFF. The CDR3 DNA follows: TGTGCCAGTAGTTATAGCGGGAGTGGATACAATGAGCAGTTCTTC.